This T cell receptor (beta chain) was observed in a study of T cells expressing NK-cell markers (dated by TCRdb to the early 2020s). The study in broad terms: In sorted CD3+CD56+NKG2C+, CD3+CD56+NKG2C- and CD3+CD56-NKG2C+ T-cell subsets from 8 or 9 donors, TCR beta-chain repertoires were profiled. The libraries were sequenced on Illumina HiSeq 2000/2500, MiSeq or NextSeq, producing 2 x 150 bp reads. Randomly selected healthy volunteers, three men and five women, were used as the eight sequenced donors. Seven of the eight sequenced donors were HCMV-seropositive and one was HCMV-seronegative. What the authors observed across the whole study: In over 5 donors, the dominant CD3+CD56+NKG2C+ clonotypes were among the top 10 CD8+ clonotypes and accounted for roughly 1.0-7.5% of CD8+ T cells. Those dominant clonotypes were again the most abundant among CD3+CD56-NKG2C+ cells in a few donors, at roughly 25-60.1%. Whether the expanded NKG2C-expressing T cell clones were specific for HCMV antigens was left unclear.

HCMV serostatus was determined by detecting HCMV-specific IgG in serum with a commercial ELISA kit. Peripheral blood mononuclear cells were isolated from blood by Ficoll density gradient centrifugation. The CDR1 and CDR2 encoded by the germline V gene are SGHRS and YFSETQ. The CDR3 contains 15 residues, cysteine and phenylalanine counted. The entry carries no DNA sequence. TCRdb names Illumina HiSeq 2000 as the instrument used. 5'RACE template switching, by which a universal primer site and unique molecular identifiers were added, was used to make TCR beta cDNA libraries. cDNA synthesis was primed from the TCR beta constant segment, followed by two successive PCR amplification steps. Under the source paper's analysis protocol: MIGEC was used to demultiplex reads and group the reads by UMI, and MiTCR was used to assemble and quantify clonotypes. To exclude erroneous sequences, any TCR cDNA sequence not supported by at least two reads was discarded. Downstream repertoire analysis used the tcR package, and clonotypes were matched across fractions by CDR3 nucleotide sequence plus V segment. VDJmatch was used to annotate antigen specificity against VDJdb, with one amino acid substitution in CDR3 permitted. After TCRdb reprocessed the reads, each CDR3 protein sequence was kept as one row, without DNA. TCRdb's processing, not the study's, gives the V and J calls here. The table for this sample shows under 600,000 distinct CDR3 sequences. In total, the top ten clones hold over 1.3% of the sample.

Remarks on this clonotype: Its antigen is unknown.

The sequence was collected from a woman aged 50 to 60 in good health. Donor details come from another sample of the same person, matched by shared clones. Sequenced material: blood T cells: a sorted CD56 or NKG2C T cell subset, CD4+ or CD8+ T cells, or bulk PBMC T cells (not recorded which). The sequence links TRBV5-1 to TRBJ2-3; TCRdb proposes TRBD1, but this gene call is untestable without DNA. The CDR3 region has the sequence CASSLGRGSPDTQYF.